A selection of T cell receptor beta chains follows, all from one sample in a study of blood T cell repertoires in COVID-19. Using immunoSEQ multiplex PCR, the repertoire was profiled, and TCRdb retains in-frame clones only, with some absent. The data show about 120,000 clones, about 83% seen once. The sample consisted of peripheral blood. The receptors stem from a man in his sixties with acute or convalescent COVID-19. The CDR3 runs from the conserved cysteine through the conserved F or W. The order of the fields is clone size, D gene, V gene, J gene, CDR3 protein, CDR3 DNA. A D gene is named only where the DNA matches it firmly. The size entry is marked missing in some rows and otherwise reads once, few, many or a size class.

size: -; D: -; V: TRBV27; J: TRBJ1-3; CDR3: CASSSRSPSSGNTIYF; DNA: TGTGCCAGCAGTTCCAGGTCGCCGTCCTCTGGAAACACCATATATTTT
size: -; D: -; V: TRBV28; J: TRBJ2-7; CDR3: CASSFKLRLGGYEQYF; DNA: TGTGCCAGCAGTTTTAAACTTCGCTTGGGAGGTTACGAGCAGTACTTC
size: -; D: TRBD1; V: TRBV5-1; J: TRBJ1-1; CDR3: CASSLETGTEAFF; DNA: TGCGCCAGCAGCTTGGAGACAGGGACAGAAGCTTTCTTT
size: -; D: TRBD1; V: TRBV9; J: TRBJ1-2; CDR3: CASSPRQGIGYGYTF; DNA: TGTGCCAGCAGCCCCCGACAGGGCATAGGCTATGGCTACACCTTC
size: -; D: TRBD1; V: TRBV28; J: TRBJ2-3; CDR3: CASSLEQGTDTQYF; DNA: TGTGCCAGCAGTTTGGAACAGGGGACAGATACGCAGTATTTT
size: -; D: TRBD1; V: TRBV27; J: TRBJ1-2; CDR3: CASSRQGPYGYTF; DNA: TGTGCCAGCAGCCGACAGGGCCCCTATGGCTACACCTTC
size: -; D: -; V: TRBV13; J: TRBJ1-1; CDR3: CASSLRQAYLNTEAFF; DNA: TGTGCCAGCAGCCTTCGACAGGCTTATCTGAACACTGAAGCTTTCTTT
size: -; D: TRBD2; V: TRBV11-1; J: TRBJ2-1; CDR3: CASSSHQRRGGNEQFF; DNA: TGTGCCAGCAGTTCCCATCAGCGGCGGGGGGGCAATGAGCAGTTCTTC
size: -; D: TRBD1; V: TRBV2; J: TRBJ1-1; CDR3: CASSRQGEAFF; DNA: TGTGCCAGCAGCCGACAGGGTGAAGCTTTCTTT
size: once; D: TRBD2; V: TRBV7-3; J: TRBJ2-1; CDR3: CASRPSGSRDEQFF; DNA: TGTGCCAGCAGACCTAGCGGGAGTAGAGATGAGCAGTTCTTC
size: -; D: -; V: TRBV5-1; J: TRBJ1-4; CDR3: CASSSNTGHEKLFF; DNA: TGCGCCAGCAGCTCGAATACAGGGCATGAAAAACTGTTTTTT
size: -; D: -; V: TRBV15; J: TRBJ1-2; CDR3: CATSRGLGPANYGYTF; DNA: TGTGCCACCAGCAGAGGACTGGGGCCTGCTAACTATGGCTACACCTTC
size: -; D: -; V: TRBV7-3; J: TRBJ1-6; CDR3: CASSLQGNSPLHF; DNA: TGTGCCAGCAGCTTGCAGGGAAACTCACCCCTCCACTTT
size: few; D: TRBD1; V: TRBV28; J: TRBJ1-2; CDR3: CASIGTFGQAQSYTF; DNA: TGTGCCAGCATCGGAACCTTCGGACAGGCTCAGAGCTACACCTTC
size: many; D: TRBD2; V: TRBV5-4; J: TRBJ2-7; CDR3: CASSPAAGGTYEQYF; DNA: TGTGCCAGCAGCCCGGCGGCGGGAGGGACCTACGAGCAGTACTTC
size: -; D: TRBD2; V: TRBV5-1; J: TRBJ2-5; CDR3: CASATSGSQETQYF; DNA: TGCGCCAGCGCAACTAGCGGGTCGCAAGAGACCCAGTACTTC
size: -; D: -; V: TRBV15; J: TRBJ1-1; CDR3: CATSRNIARQTDEAFF; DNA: TGTGCCACCAGCAGAAATATTGCGAGGCAGACTGATGAAGCTTTCTTT
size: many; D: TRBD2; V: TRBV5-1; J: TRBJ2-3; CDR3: CASSRGGSTDTQYF; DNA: TGCGCCAGCAGCCGCGGGGGTAGCACAGATACGCAGTATTTT
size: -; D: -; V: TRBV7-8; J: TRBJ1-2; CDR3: CASSLQRVDNYGYTF; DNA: TGTGCCAGCAGCCTACAGAGGGTGGATAACTATGGCTACACCTTC
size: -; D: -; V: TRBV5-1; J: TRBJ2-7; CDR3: CASSLFTRTRDFEYEQYF; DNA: TGCGCCAGCAGCTTGTTTACCCGGACCCGGGACTTTGAATACGAGCAGTACTTC
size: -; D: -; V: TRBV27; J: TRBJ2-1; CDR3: CASSLSGPNNEQFF; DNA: TGTGCCAGCAGTTTATCGGGCCCGAACAATGAGCAGTTCTTC
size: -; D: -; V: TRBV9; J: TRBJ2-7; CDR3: CASSVTNSEQYF; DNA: TGTGCCAGCAGCGTCACCAATAGCGAGCAGTACTTC
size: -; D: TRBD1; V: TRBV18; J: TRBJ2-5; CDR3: CASSPPDREQTQYF; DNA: TGTGCCAGCTCACCACCGGACAGGGAACAGACCCAGTACTTC
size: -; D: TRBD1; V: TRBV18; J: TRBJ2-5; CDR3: CASSPQGQAQETQYF; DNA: TGTGCCAGCTCACCACAGGGACAGGCACAAGAGACCCAGTACTTC
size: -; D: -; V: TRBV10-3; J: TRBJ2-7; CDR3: CAISESSSPLLSYEQYF; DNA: TGTGCCATCAGTGAGTCGTCCTCTCCACTCCTAAGCTACGAGCAGTACTTC
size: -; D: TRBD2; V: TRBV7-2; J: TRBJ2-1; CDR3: CASSPGLAVYYNEQFF; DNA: TGTGCCAGCAGCCCCGGACTAGCGGTTTACTACAATGAGCAGTTCTTC
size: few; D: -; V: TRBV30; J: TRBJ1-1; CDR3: CAWSPGNTEAFF; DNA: TGTGCCTGGAGTCCCGGGAACACTGAAGCTTTCTTT
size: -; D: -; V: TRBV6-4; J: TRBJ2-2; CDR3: CASKARANTGELFF; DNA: TGTGCCAGCAAGGCTAGAGCGAACACCGGGGAGCTGTTTTTT
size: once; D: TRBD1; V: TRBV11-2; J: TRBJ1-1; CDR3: CASSPKPGQRISTEAFF; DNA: TGTGCCAGCAGCCCAAAGCCGGGACAGCGGATAAGCACTGAAGCTTTCTTT
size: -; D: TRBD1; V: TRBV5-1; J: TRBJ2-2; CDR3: CASSLGQGSRELFF; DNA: TGCGCCAGCAGCTTGGGACAGGGGTCGAGGGAGCTGTTTTTT
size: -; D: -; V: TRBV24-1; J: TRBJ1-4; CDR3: CATSDPDRGEKLFF; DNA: TGTGCCACCAGTGATCCGGACCGGGGGGAAAAACTGTTTTTT
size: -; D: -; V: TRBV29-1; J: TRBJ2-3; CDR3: CSVQATTDTQYF; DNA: TGCAGCGTCCAGGCGACCACAGATACGCAGTATTTT
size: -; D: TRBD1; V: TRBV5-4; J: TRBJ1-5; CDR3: CASSIMGQGNQPQHF; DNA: TGTGCCAGCAGCATCATGGGACAGGGAAATCAGCCCCAGCATTTT
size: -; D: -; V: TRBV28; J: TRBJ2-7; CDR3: CASSFSPNLEQYF; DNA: TGTGCCAGCAGTTTTAGTCCCAACCTCGAGCAGTACTTC
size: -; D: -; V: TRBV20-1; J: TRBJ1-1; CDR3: CSASIQVETEAFF; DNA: TGCAGTGCTAGTATTCAGGTTGAAACTGAAGCTTTCTTT
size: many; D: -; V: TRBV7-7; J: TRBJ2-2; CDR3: CASSLSTSGSGELFF; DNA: TGTGCTAGCAGCTTGAGTACCAGCGGTTCCGGGGAGCTGTTTTTT
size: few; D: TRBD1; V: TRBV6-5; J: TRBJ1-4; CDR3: CASTLVDRGNEKLFF; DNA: TGTGCCAGCACCTTAGTAGACAGGGGAAATGAAAAACTGTTTTTT
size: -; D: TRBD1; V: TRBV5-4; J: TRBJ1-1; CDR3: CATGQGTPNMNTEAFF; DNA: TGTGCCACTGGACAGGGCACTCCTAACATGAACACTGAAGCTTTCTTT
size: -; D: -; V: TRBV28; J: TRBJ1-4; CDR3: CATQTSWTAVGVEKLFF; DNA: TGTGCCACCCAAACGAGTTGGACAGCCGTAGGTGTGGAAAAACTGTTTTTT
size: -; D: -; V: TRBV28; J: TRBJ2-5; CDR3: CASSPDWVQETQYF; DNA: TGTGCCAGCAGTCCCGACTGGGTCCAAGAGACCCAGTACTTC
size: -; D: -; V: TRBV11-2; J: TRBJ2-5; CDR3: CASSFGQQETQYF; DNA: TGTGCCAGCAGCTTCGGACAGCAAGAGACCCAGTACTTC
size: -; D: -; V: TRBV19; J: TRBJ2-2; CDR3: CASSIVNRDTGELFF; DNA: TGTGCCAGTAGTATCGTTAATAGAGACACCGGGGAGCTGTTTTTT
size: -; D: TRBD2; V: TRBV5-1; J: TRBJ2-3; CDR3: CASCRTSGSGTDTQYF; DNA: TGCGCCAGCTGTAGGACTAGCGGGAGTGGCACAGATACGCAGTATTTT
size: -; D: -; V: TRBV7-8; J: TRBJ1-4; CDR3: CASSLWRGRTTNEKLFF; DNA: TGTGCCAGCAGCTTATGGCGAGGGCGTACCACTAATGAAAAACTGTTTTTT
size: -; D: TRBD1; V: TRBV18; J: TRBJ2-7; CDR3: CASSPINRGYEQYF; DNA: TGTGCCAGCTCTCCCATCAACAGGGGCTACGAGCAGTACTTC
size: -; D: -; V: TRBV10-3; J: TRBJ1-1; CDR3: CAPLEGNTEAFF; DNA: TGTGCCCCCCTCGAGGGGAACACTGAAGCTTTCTTT
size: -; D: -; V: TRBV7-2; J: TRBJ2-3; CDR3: CASSPQGGTDTQYF; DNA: TGTGCCAGCAGCCCCCAGGGAGGAACAGATACGCAGTATTTT
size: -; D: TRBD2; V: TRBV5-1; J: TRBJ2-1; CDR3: CASSSPGVGAGVRPVSYNEQFF; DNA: TGCGCCAGCAGCTCGCCTGGGGTCGGAGCGGGAGTTCGGCCGGTATCCTACAATGAGCAGTTCTTC
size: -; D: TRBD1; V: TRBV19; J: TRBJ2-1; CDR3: CASRGAPGQVYNEQFF; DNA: TGTGCCAGTAGGGGGGCTCCGGGACAGGTGTACAATGAGCAGTTCTTC
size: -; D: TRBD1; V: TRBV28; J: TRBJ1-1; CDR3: CASSSGQGMGTEAFF; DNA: TGTGCCAGCAGTTCCGGACAGGGTATGGGCACTGAAGCTTTCTTT
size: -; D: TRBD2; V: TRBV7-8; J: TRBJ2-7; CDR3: CASSSQLAYSYEQYF; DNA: TGTGCCAGCAGCTCCCAACTAGCGTACTCCTACGAGCAGTACTTC
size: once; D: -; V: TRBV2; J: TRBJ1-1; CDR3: CASSDGGPLNTEAFF; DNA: TGTGCCAGCAGTGACGGGGGGCCTTTGAACACTGAAGCTTTCTTT
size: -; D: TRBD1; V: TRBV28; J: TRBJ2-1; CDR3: CASSPYRTGEQFF; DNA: TGTGCCAGCAGTCCTTACCGGACAGGGGAGCAGTTCTTC
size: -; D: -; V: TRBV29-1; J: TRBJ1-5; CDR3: CSVIVYSNQPQHF; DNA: TGCAGCGTGATAGTTTATAGCAATCAGCCCCAGCATTTT
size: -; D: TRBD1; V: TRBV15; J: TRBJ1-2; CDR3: CATSRNRDRATYGYTF; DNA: TGTGCCACCAGCAGAAACCGGGACAGGGCAACATATGGCTACACCTTC
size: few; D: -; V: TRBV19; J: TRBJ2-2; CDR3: CASSMTDTGELFF; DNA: TGTGCCAGTAGTATGACAGACACCGGGGAGCTGTTTTTT
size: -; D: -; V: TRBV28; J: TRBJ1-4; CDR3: CASSLGGHSDEKLFF; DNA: TGTGCCAGCAGTTTAGGGGGACACTCGGATGAAAAACTGTTTTTT
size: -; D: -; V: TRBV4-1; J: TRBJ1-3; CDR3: CASSREDSGNTIYF; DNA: TGCGCCAGCAGCCGGGAGGATTCTGGAAACACCATATATTTT
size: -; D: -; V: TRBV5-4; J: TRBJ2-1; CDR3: CASSSQGLSDLPAGNEQFF; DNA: TGTGCCAGCAGCTCACAAGGCCTAAGCGACCTCCCGGCGGGCAATGAGCAGTTCTTC